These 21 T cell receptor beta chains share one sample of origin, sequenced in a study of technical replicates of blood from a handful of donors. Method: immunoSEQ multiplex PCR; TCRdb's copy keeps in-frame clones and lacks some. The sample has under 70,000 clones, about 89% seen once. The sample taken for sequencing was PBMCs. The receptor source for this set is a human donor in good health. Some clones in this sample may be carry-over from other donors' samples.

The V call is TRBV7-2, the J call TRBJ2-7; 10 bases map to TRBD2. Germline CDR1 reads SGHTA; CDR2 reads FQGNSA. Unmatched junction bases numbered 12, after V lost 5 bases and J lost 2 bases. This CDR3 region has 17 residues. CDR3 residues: CASSPVGGLAGAYEQYF. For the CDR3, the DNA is TGTGCCAGCAGCCCAGTAGGAGGGCTAGCGGGGGCCTACGAGCAGTACTTC.

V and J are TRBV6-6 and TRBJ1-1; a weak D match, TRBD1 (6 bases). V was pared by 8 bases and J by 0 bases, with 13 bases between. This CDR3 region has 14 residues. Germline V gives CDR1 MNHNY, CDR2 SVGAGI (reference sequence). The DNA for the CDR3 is TGTGCCAGCCTTAACGACAGGATGAACACTGAAGCTTTCTTT. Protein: CASLNDRMNTEAFF.

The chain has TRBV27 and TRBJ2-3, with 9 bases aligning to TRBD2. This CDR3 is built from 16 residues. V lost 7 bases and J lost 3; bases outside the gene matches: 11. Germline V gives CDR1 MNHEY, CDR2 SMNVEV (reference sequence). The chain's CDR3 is CASKVIGRGGTDTQYF. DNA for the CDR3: TGTGCCAGCAAGGTTATTGGGCGGGGGGGTACAGATACGCAGTATTTT.

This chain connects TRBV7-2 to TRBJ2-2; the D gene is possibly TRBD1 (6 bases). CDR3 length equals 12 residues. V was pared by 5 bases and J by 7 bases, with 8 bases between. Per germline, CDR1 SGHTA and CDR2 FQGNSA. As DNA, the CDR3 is TGTGCCAGCAGCCTGGACAGCGGGGAGCTGTTTTTT. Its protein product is CASSLDSGELFF.

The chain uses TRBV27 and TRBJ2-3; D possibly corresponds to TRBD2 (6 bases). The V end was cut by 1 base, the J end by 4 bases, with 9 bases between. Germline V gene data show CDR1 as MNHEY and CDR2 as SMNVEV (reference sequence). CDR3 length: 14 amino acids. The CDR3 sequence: CASSLWDSSDTQYF. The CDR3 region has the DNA TGTGCCAGCAGTTTATGGGACTCTTCAGATACGCAGTATTTT.

The CDR3 region has the DNA TGTGCCAGCAGTCAACTAGCGGGAGGGCCTCCGACGCAGTATTTT. Its translation: CASSQLAGGPPTQYF. The rearrangement uses TRBV11-2 and TRBJ2-3, with 13 bases fitting TRBD2. CDR3 size: 15 residues. Losses at the gene ends were 6 bases for V and 9 bases for J; bases not matched to a gene: 9. Germline V gene sequence: CDR1 SGHAT, CDR2 FQNNGV.

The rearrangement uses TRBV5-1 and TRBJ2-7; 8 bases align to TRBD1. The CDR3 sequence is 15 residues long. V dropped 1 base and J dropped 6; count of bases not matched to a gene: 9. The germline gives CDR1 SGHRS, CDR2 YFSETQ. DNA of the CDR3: TGCGCCAGCAGCTTGAATGGGTTGACAGGGGCCGAGCAGTACTTC. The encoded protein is CASSLNGLTGAEQYF.

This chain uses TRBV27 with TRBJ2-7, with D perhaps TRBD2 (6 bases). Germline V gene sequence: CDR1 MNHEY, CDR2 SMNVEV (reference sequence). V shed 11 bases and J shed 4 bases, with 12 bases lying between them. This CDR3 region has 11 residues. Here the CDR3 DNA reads TGTGCCGTAGGGGCGGGATACGAGCAGTACTTC. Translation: CAVGAGYEQYF.

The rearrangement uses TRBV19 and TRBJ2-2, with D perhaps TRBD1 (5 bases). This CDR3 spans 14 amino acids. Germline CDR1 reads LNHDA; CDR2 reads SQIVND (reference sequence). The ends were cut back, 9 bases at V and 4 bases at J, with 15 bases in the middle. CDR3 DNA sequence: TGTGCCAGCCGGACACGCCCGGCCACCGGGGAGCTGTTTTTT. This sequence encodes CASRTRPATGELFF. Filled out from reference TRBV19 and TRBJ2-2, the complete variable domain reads DGGITQSPKYLFRKEGQNVTLSCEQNLNHDAMYWYRQDPGQGLRLIYYSQIVNDFQKGDIAEGYSVSREKKESFPLTVTSAQKNPTAFYLCASRTRPATGELFFGEGSRLTVL.

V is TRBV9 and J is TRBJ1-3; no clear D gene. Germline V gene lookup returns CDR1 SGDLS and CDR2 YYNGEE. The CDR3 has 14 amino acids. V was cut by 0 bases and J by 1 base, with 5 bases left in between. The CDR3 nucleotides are TGTGCCAGCAGCGTAGACTGGTCTGGAAACACCATATATTTT. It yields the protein CASSVDWSGNTIYF.

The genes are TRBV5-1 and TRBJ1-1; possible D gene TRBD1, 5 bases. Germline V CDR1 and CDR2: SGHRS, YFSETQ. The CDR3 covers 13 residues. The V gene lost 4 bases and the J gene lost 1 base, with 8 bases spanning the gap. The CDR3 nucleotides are TGCGCCAGCAGCGTACAGGAGAACACTGAAGCTTTCTTT. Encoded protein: CASSVQENTEAFF.

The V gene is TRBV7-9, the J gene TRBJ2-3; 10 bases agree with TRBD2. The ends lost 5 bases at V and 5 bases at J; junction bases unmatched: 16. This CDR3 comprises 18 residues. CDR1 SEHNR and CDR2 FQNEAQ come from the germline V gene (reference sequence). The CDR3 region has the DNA TGTGCCAGCAGCCCCCCTGAGATAGCGGGAGGAGTTGGAGATACGCAGTATTTT. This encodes CASSPPEIAGGVGDTQYF.

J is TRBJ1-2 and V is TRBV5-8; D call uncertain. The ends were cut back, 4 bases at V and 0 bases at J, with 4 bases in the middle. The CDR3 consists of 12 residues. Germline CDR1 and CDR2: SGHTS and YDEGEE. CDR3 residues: CASSAANYGYTF. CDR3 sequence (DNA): TGTGCCAGCAGCGCGGCTAACTATGGCTACACCTTC. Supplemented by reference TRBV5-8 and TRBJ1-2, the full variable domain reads EAGVTQSPTHLIKTRGQQATLRCSPISGHTSVYWYQQALGLGLQFLLWYDEGEERNRGNFPPRFSGRQFPNYSSELNVNALELEDSALYLCASSAANYGYTFGSGTRLTVV.

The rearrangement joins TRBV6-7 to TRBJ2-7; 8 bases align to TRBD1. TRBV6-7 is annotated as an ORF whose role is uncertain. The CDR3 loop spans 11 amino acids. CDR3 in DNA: TGTAAACACAGGGGGTCCTACGAGCAGTACTTC. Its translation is CKHRGSYEQYF.

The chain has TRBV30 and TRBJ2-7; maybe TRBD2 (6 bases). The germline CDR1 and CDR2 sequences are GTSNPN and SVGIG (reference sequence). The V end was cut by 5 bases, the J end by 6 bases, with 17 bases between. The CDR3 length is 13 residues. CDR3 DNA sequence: TGTGCCTGGGGCGCGGGGTGGGTTACCGAGCAGTACTTC. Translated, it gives CAWGAGWVTEQYF.

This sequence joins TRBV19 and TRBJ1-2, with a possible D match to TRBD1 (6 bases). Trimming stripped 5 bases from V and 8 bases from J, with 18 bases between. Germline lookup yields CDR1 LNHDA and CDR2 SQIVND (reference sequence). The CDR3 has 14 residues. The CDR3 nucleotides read TGTGCCAGTAGTCCCAACCCTCGGACAGCCGGCTACACCTTC. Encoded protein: CASSPNPRTAGYTF.

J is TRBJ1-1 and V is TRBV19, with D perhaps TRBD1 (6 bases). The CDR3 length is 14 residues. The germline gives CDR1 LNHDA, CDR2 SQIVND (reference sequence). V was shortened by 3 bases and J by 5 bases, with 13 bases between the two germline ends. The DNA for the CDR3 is TGTGCCAGTAGTATCAATCAGGGGAGTACTGAAGCTTTCTTT. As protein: CASSINQGSTEAFF.

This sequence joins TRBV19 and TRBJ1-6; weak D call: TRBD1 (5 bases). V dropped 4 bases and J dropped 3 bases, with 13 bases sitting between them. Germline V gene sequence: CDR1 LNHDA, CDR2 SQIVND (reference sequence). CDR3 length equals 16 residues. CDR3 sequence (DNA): TGTGCCAGTAGTACGGACCTGGGGGGCTATAATTCACCCCTCCACTTT. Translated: CASSTDLGGYNSPLHF.

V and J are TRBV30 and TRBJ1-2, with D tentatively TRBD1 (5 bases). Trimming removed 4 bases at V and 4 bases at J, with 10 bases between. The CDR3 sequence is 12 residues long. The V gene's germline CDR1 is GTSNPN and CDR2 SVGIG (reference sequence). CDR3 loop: CAWTGIPYGYTF. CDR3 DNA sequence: TGTGCCTGGACAGGGATCCCCTATGGCTACACCTTC.

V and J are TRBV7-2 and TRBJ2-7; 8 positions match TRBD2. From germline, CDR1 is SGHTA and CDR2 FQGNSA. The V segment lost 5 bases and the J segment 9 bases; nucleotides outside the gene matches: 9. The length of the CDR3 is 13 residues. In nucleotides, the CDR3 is TGTGCCAGCAGCCCCACACCCGGGGGGGGGCAGTACTTC. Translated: CASSPTPGGGQYF.

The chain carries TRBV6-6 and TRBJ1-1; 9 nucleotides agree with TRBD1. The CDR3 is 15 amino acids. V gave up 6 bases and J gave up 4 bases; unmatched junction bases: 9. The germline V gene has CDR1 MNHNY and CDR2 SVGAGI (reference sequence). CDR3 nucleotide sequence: TGTGCCAGCAGGTACCAGGACAGGGGCGGCACTGAAGCTTTCTTT. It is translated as CASRYQDRGGTEAFF.